What follows is one TCR beta chain and its context. The germline gives CDR1 LGHDT, CDR2 YNNKEL (reference sequence). V trimming: 0 bases; J trimming: 4 bases; junction bases outside the gene matches: 9. The CDR3 is 16 amino acids. Assay: immunoSEQ multiplex PCR; the TCRdb copy retains only in-frame clones and omits some. The top ten clones hold less than 14% of a sample with over 200,000 clones, roughly 85% of them seen once. This sample is part of a study of blood T cell repertoires in COVID-19. Cohort placement rested on clinical history that participants reported themselves. Before being deemed recovered, Cohort 3 donors had two negative PCRs, clearance, or symptom resolution.

The gene calls are TRBV3-1 (or the pseudogene TRBV3-2) and TRBJ2-7; 7 bases line up with TRBD2. The clonotype was recovered from a man in his thirties or forties who had recovered from COVID-19. Material: PBMCs or T cells enriched from blood (not recorded which). CDR3 amino acids: CASSQDPGLVEYEQYF. CDR3 in DNA: TGTGCCAGCAGCCAAGACCCCGGACTAGTGGAGTACGAGCAGTACTTC.